This passage covers 6 T cell receptor beta chains from one sample sequenced in a study of a mutant IDH1 vaccine in newly diagnosed glioma. The antigens of these receptors remain unknown. Time point described: week 35, safety follow-up. Each dose of the vaccine consisted of 300 ug of mutant IDH1 20-mer peptide, with topical imiquimod. Profiling relied on immunoSEQ multiplex PCR, and the TCRdb table lists in-frame clones only, not all of them. The profile shows tens of thousands of clones, approximately 80% of them singletons. The specimen was PBMCs, collected from a glioma patient whose treatment included an IDH1 peptide vaccine. Source of these receptors: a man aged 40-49 years with glioma.

V usage is TRBV11-2 and J usage is TRBJ2-7, with a weak D call TRBD1 (6 bases). Trimming stripped 1 base from V and 4 bases from J, with 11 bases between. The CDR3 totals 14 residues. Germline V CDR1 and CDR2: SGHAT, FQNNGV. CDR3 amino acids: CASSLARGTYEQYF. The DNA of the CDR3 is TGTGCCAGCAGCTTAGCCAGGGGCACATACGAGCAGTACTTC.

This clone was counted between two and nine times. This sequence joins TRBV9 and TRBJ2-1; 10 bases line up with TRBD2. CDR1 and CDR2 (germline): SGDLS, YYNGEE. This CDR3 region has 15 residues. V lost 7 bases and J lost 5; bases outside the gene matches: 9. This CDR3 is CASAEREGPHNEQFF. CDR3 in DNA: TGTGCCAGCGCGGAGCGGGAGGGCCCTCACAATGAGCAGTTCTTC.

Here the CDR3 reads CASGWGDTEAFF. Written as DNA, the CDR3 is TGTGCCAGCGGTTGGGGCGACACTGAAGCTTTCTTT. This chain joins TRBV6-5 and TRBJ1-1, with D maybe TRBD1 (5 bases). The CDR3 sequence is 12 residues long. Trimming cost V 8 bases and J 3 bases, with 10 bases left between them. CDR1 is MNHEY and CDR2 is SVGAGI in the germline V gene.

J is TRBJ2-5 and V is TRBV5-8, with 9 bases aligning to TRBD2. The V gene's germline CDR1 is SGHTS and CDR2 YDEGEE. V shed 0 bases and J 4 bases; nucleotides not matched to a gene: 7. The CDR3 is made up of 16 amino acids. The CDR3 nucleotides read TGTGCCAGCAGCTTGGAGGCGGGAGGGCCAGCAGAGACCCAGTACTTC. It codes for CASSLEAGGPAETQYF.

The chain recombines TRBV11-3 with TRBJ2-2; D remains ambiguous. Looked up from germline, CDR1 is SGHNT and CDR2 is YENEEA. The CDR3 loop spans 13 amino acids. Between the trimmed V and J ends, which lost 1 base and 4 bases, there was a span of 4 bases. The CDR3 nucleotides are TGTGCCAGCAGCTTAGGTATCACCGGGGAGCTGTTTTTT. This gives the protein CASSLGITGELFF.

This clone was counted a few times. V usage is TRBV7-2 and J usage is TRBJ1-2; D is ambiguous. This CDR3 contains 14 residues. In germline, CDR1 is SGHTA, CDR2 FQGNSA. V lost 1 base and J 8 bases, leaving 14 bases between the germline ends. CDR3 residues: CASSLVPGVKGYTF. CDR3 DNA sequence: TGTGCCAGCAGCTTAGTCCCGGGAGTGAAAGGCTACACCTTC. Complete variable domain (other parts from reference TRBV7-2 and TRBJ1-2): GAGVSQSPSNKVTEKGKDVELRCDPISGHTALYWYRQSLGQGLEFLIYFQGNSAPDKSGLPSDRFSAERTGGSVSTLTIQRTQQEDSAVYLCASSLVPGVKGYTFGSGTRLTVV.